Reported below is one TCR beta chain. The record originates from a study of blood T cell repertoires in COVID-19. Overall study: The United States, Italy and Spain supplied acute and convalescent COVID-19 samples. Sources were T cells, B-cell-depleted T cells, or PBMCs; the material itself was cDNA or gDNA.

The germline gives CDR1 SGHRS, CDR2 YFSETQ. The CDR3 has 16 amino acids. The ends lost 6 bases at V and 0 bases at J; junction bases unmatched: 7. Repertoires were generated with immunoSEQ multiplex PCR, while TCRdb's copy carries only in-frame clones and drops some. The sample lists some 120,000 clones, about 79% occurring once. This sequence originates from a woman between 50 and 59 years old with acute or convalescent COVID-19. Sequencing was done on a sample of peripheral blood. The chain couples TRBV5-1 to TRBJ2-1; 9 bases match TRBD2. DNA of the CDR3: TGCGCCAGCACCGCTAGCGGGGCCTCCTCCTACAATGAGCAGTTCTTC. Its protein product is CASTASGASSYNEQFF. Variable domain in full (rest from reference TRBV5-1 and TRBJ2-1): KAGVTQTPRYLIKTRGQQVTLSCSPISGHRSVSWYQQTPGQGLQFLFEYFSETQRNKGNFPGRFSGRQFSNSRSEMNVSTLELGDSALYLCASTASGASSYNEQFFGPGTRLTVL.